This T cell receptor (beta chain) stems from a study of tumor-infiltrating lymphocytes in primary liver carcinoma (dated by TCRdb to 2017 to 2019). In terms of the full investigation: Between late 2015 and early 2016, five patients in China with histopathologically diagnosed primary liver carcinoma had surgical resection. The five patients, three men and two women aged 30 to 69 years, had hepatocellular carcinoma (four) or combined HCC and intrahepatic cholangiocarcinoma (one). Tumors of the five patients were stage T1-T3 N0M0 with maximum diameters of roughly 4.2 to 10 cm. Roughly 3.65 to 7.13 million productive TCRbeta reads were obtained per sample, and no significant difference in read depth was found between tissue types. Across five regions of each liver tumor, along with adjacent normal tissue and blood, the study brought together TCRbeta repertoire sequencing, expression microarrays and whole-exome sequencing. A total of some 35 specimens from 5 patients underwent TCRbeta repertoire sequencing, comprising some 25 tumor regions, 5 adjacent noncancerous liver tissues and 5 peripheral blood samples. High reproducibility was observed for the technical replicate repertoires, with mean shared-clone rates around 0.9 and correlation coefficients above 0.95.

Using a constant-region primer and ProtoScript II reverse transcriptase, TCRbeta-specific cDNA was reverse-transcribed from 500 to 650 ng total RNA. Three nested multiplex PCR rounds, following a slightly modified ARM-PCR procedure, were used to build the TCRbeta libraries. Each of the first two PCR rounds ran for about 10 cycles using multiplex TRBV1-TRBV30 forward primers together with a Cbeta reverse primer. Sample barcodes and Illumina adapters were added in a final 25-cycle PCR using Deep VentR polymerase. Before sequencing, amplicons of 200-500 bp were gel-purified using a QIAquick gel extraction kit. TCRbeta amplicons were sequenced on an Illumina HiSeq 2500 with 250-bp paired-end reads. The authors' analysis ran thus. To recover full CDR3 sequences, reads were quality-trimmed using Trimmomatic v0.33 and paired reads were then merged using FLASH v1.2.11. V, D and J germline segments were assigned to the rearranged TCRbeta sequences using MiGEC v1.2.1b. Clonotype statistics and Shannon-Wiener diversity indices were computed with VDJtools v1.0.0. Except for diversity analysis, only the 250 most abundant clonotypes of each sample were used in subsequent analyses to reduce sampling bias. TCRdb handled the public reads itself, with Q25 trimming in fastp and clone calling in MiXCR, and kept productive beta chains. Each CDR3 protein gets just one entry, which takes the most common genes and DNA from the rows behind it. TCRdb, not the original authors, processed these V and J calls. The sample table holds about 200,000 distinct CDR3 sequences, of which roughly two thirds were seen once. Approximately 6.5% of the sample belongs to the ten largest clones.

V is cut back by 4 bases and J by 0 bases, with 6 bases in the junction unmatched. The germline V gene sets CDR1 to SGHDN and CDR2 to FVKESK. The CDR3 sequence holds 17 residues, the cysteine and phenylalanine included. Only the CDR3 part of the read is kept: 51 bases, read in frame from the first base. TRIzol reagent was used to extract blood RNA from unsorted whole blood, while the DNeasy Blood & Tissue kit provided the germline DNA. At the time of sampling, the patients were treatment-naive and had chronic HBV infection. Approximately 3.9 milliliters of peripheral blood were collected into K2EDTA tubes before surgery. Overall study results and their limits: Only the TCR beta chain was sequenced, so true repertoire diversity is likely underestimated because unpaired alpha chains were not captured. A significantly larger repertoire fraction was made up by the top 250 clones in tumors than in blood (p = 0.039). Comparison of CD4+ and CD8+ T cell repertoires was precluded by the use of bulk unsorted samples. Repertoire overlap was higher between tumor regions (mean about 36%) than tumor-adjacent (approximately 17%) or tumor-blood (roughly 14%) pairs, consistent with antigen-driven expansion. The study included only four or five patients, and the authors note findings should be validated in a larger study.

As to this clonotype: The target of this receptor is not known. Base qualities are not recorded, but no much larger clone differs from it by a single base.

This clonotype was obtained from a woman aged 60-75 years with primary liver carcinoma and hepatitis B virus infection. The chain is made from TRBV14 and TRBJ2-2; 9 of the junction bases match TRBD2. The specimen sequenced was peripheral blood. The DNA sequence follows: TGTGCCAGCAGCCCCGTTCTAGCGGGATCGAACACCGGGGAGCTGTTTTTT. This codes for CASSPVLAGSNTGELFF.